This T cell receptor (beta chain) is drawn from a study of T cells in Graves' hyperthyroidism and ophthalmopathy. Overall study results and limits: Before onset, by a median of around six months, the model predicted ophthalmopathy. Separation of ophthalmopathy from stable hyperthyroidism was achieved by a 13 V-J model.

This CDR3 has 15 residues. The junction had 7 bases not matched to a gene; V was cut back by 3 bases and J by 5 bases. CDR1 is SGDLS and CDR2 is YYNGEE in the germline V gene. TCR beta CDR3 sequences were amplified from RNA transcripts. The primer set for the first-round RT-PCR of the TCR CDR3 was HTBI. Each CDR3 protein gets one entry after TCRdb re-called the multiplex PCR reads with MiXCR. Of 250,000 to 300,000 distinct CDR3 sequences in the sample, roughly 15% were seen once. Patients having uncontrolled infection, another autoimmune disease, pregnancy or lactation were not included. Diagnoses rested on clinical symptoms, serum thyroxine and TRAb, thyroid ultrasound and orbital computed tomography. As to this clonotype: Antigen specificity is unknown.

This sequence originates from a woman between 40 and 55 years old with Graves' hyperthyroidism that later progressed to Graves' ophthalmopathy. The sequenced sample consisted of blood. The V and J genes are TRBV9 and TRBJ1-4; 7 bases are shared with TRBD1. As DNA, the CDR3 is TGTGCCAGCAGCGCCGATCCAGGGGGAAATGAAAAACTGTTTTTT. Amino acids: CASSADPGGNEKLFF. Full variable domain (outside the CDR3, taken from reference TRBV9 and TRBJ1-4): DSGVTQTPKHLITATGQRVTLRCSPRSGDLSVYWYQQSLDQGLQFLIQYYNGEERAKGNILERFSAQQFPDLHSELNLSSLELGDSALYFCASSADPGGNEKLFFGSGTQLSVL.